One and the same sample provided the 31 T cell receptor beta chains below, sequenced in a study of OX40 agonist ivuxolimab in advanced cancers. Libraries were prepared by immunoSEQ multiplex PCR; TCRdb keeps only in-frame clonotypes and omits some of them. The sample holds 90,000 to 95,000 clones, more than 75% seen once. This specimen consisted of CD4+ or CD8+ T cells sorted from blood, obtained in a trial of the OX40 agonist ivuxolimab. The receptors were gathered from an adult with an advanced solid tumor such as melanoma, head and neck, liver or kidney cancer.

This chain connects TRBV5-4 to TRBJ1-1; 10 nucleotides line up with TRBD1. Looked up from germline, CDR1 is SGHNT and CDR2 is YYREEE (reference sequence). The CDR3 is made up of 14 amino acids. The J segment lost 5 bases and the V segment lost 5 bases, leaving 6 bases of the junction unmatched. In DNA form, the CDR3 reads TGTGCCAGCAGATCCCGGGACAGGGGAACTGAAGCTTTCTTT. Translation: CASRSRDRGTEAFF.

The CDR3, as DNA: TGTGCCAGTAGTCCCGAACCGGGACAGGGTAATGAAAAACTGTTTTTT. Protein product: CASSPEPGQGNEKLFF. The chain carries TRBV19 and TRBJ1-4, with 9 bases identical to TRBD1. There are 16 residues in the CDR3. Germline V gene sequence: CDR1 LNHDA, CDR2 SQIVND (reference sequence). Trimming at V came to 5 bases and at J to 4 bases, leaving 8 bases not matched to a gene.

J is TRBJ1-1 and V is TRBV28, with 7 bases lining up with TRBD1. The germline V gene encodes CDR1 MDHEN and CDR2 SYDVKM. The CDR3 has 14 residues. The junction had 7 bases not matched to a gene; V was cut back by 4 bases and J by 5 bases. The CDR3 DNA reads as TGTGCCAGCAGTTCGACAGGGTTTTCGACTGAAGCTTTCTTT. Translated, it gives CASSSTGFSTEAFF.

The J gene is TRBJ1-2, the V gene TRBV5-5; 10 nucleotides match TRBD1. The junction had 2 bases not matched to a gene; V was cut back by 4 bases and J by 5 bases. The CDR3 totals 13 residues. CDR1 and CDR2 (germline): SGHKS, YYEKEE (reference sequence). This chain's CDR3 is CASSPGQGYGYTF. In DNA form, the CDR3 reads TGTGCCAGCAGCCCGGGACAGGGGTATGGCTACACCTTC.

The rearrangement joins TRBV7-2 to TRBJ1-2; the D is unclear. The CDR3 loop spans 12 amino acids. Germline V gene data show CDR1 as SGHTA and CDR2 as FQGNSA. The V gene lost 5 bases and the J gene lost 7 bases, with 11 bases spanning the gap. CDR3 sequence (DNA): TGTGCCAGCAGCGGTGGAGGCGGTGGCTACACCTTC. Translation gives CASSGGGGGYTF.

The rearrangement uses TRBV28 and TRBJ2-1; the match to TRBD1 covers 7 bases. CDR1 MDHEN and CDR2 SYDVKM come from the germline V gene. Trimming cost V 6 bases and J 3 bases; bases outside gene matches: 14. The CDR3 has 17 residues. CDR3 nucleotides: TGTGCCAGCAGCTCAGGGGGAACGCGCCGGGGCTACAATGAGCAGTTCTTC. It translates to CASSSGGTRRGYNEQFF.

With respect to this clone: Other DNA variants within this sample encode the same CDR3. V gene TRBV7-7 combines with J gene TRBJ2-1; D remains unclear. The V end lost 1 base, the J end lost 5 bases, and 6 bases lay between the germline ends. CDR3 length: 13 amino acids. Germline lookup yields CDR1 SSHAT and CDR2 FNYEAQ (reference sequence). CDR3 sequence (DNA): TGTGCCAGCAGCTTAGTCAGAAACAATGAGCAGTTCTTC. Translation: CASSLVRNNEQFF.

This clone was seen only once. The V gene is TRBV19, the J gene TRBJ2-7; perhaps TRBD1 as D (6 bases). The germline CDR1 and CDR2 sequences are LNHDA and SQIVND (reference sequence). V was cut by 3 bases and J by 2 bases, with 11 bases left in between. The CDR3 totals 14 residues. The CDR3 nucleotides read TGTGCCAGTAGTATGGGGGCCTGGGCCTACGAGCAGTACTTC. Amino acids: CASSMGAWAYEQYF.

The V gene is TRBV5-1, the J gene TRBJ2-3; 8 nucleotides line up with TRBD2. The CDR3 is made up of 14 amino acids. Germline trimming cut 3 bases from V and 3 bases from J; bases unmatched to any gene: 3. Germline assignment: CDR1 SGHRS and CDR2 YFSETQ. CDR3 in amino acids: CASSSAGVTDTQYF. The CDR3 region has the DNA TGCGCCAGCAGCTCAGCGGGAGTGACAGATACGCAGTATTTT.

The chain recombines TRBV5-1 with TRBJ1-5, with 8 bases aligning to TRBD1. This CDR3 spans 14 amino acids. V lost 4 bases, J lost 2 bases, and 2 bases stayed unmatched. Germline V gives CDR1 SGHRS, CDR2 YFSETQ. The CDR3 nucleotides are TGCGCCAGCAGCGCGGGACAGGGCAATCAGCCCCAGCATTTT. Its protein product is CASSAGQGNQPQHF.

V gene TRBV19 combines with J gene TRBJ2-1; the D gene is possibly TRBD2 (6 bases). Germline V gene lookup returns CDR1 LNHDA and CDR2 SQIVND (reference sequence). The CDR3 length is 15 residues. The germline V and J ends were trimmed by 1 base and 9 bases, with 16 bases remaining between them. Here the CDR3 DNA reads TGTGCCAGTAGTATAGGGCGCGGGGTTGGAATTGAGCAGTTCTTC. Translation gives CASSIGRGVGIEQFF. The entire variable domain, with the rest obtained from reference TRBV19 and TRBJ2-1, is as follows: DGGITQSPKYLFRKEGQNVTLSCEQNLNHDAMYWYRQDPGQGLRLIYYSQIVNDFQKGDIAEGYSVSREKKESFPLTVTSAQKNPTAFYLCASSIGRGVGIEQFFGPGTRLTVL.

The rearrangement joins TRBV5-4 to TRBJ1-1; D remains ambiguous. V gave up 4 bases and J gave up 2 bases, with 12 bases separating them. Germline CDR1 reads SGHNT; CDR2 reads YYREEE (reference sequence). This CDR3 contains 14 residues. The CDR3 spells CASSPEPANTEAFF. The CDR3 DNA is TGTGCCAGCAGCCCTGAGCCAGCTAACACTGAAGCTTTCTTT.

The chain links TRBV9 to TRBJ2-3; 8 bases are a match to TRBD2. Trimming took 4 bases from V and 6 from J; bases not matched to a gene: 13. Looked up from germline, CDR1 is SGDLS and CDR2 is YYNGEE. The CDR3 covers 16 residues. CDR3 region: CASSRLGAGGYDTQYF. CDR3 bases: TGTGCCAGCAGCCGCCTGGGGGCGGGAGGTTACGATACGCAGTATTTT.

The chain recombines TRBV11-3 with TRBJ2-1; 12 nucleotides line up with TRBD2. Germline V CDR1 and CDR2: SGHNT, YENEEA. J lost 8 bases, V lost 4 bases, and 9 bases had no gene match. The CDR3 is made up of 16 amino acids. The CDR3 region is CASSSGLAGWQDEQFF. The CDR3 nucleotides are TGTGCCAGCAGCTCCGGACTAGCGGGATGGCAGGATGAGCAGTTCTTC.

In this sample, this clone turned up once. The DNA for the CDR3 is TGTGCCAGTAGTATGGACAGGGCTGGAAACACCATATATTTT. This encodes CASSMDRAGNTIYF. The chain uses TRBV19 and TRBJ1-3; 8 nucleotides line up with TRBD1. After removal of 3 bases from V and 2 bases from J, the junction contained 0 bases not matched to a gene. This CDR3 region has 14 residues. Germline V gives CDR1 LNHDA, CDR2 SQIVND (reference sequence).

The chain links TRBV2 to TRBJ1-5; 7 positions agree with TRBD1. Looked up from germline, CDR1 is SNHLY and CDR2 is FYNNEI. J was trimmed by 3 bases and V by 4 bases; bases with no gene match: 3. The CDR3 contains 14 residues. The CDR3, as DNA: TGTGCCAGCAGTGGACAGGGCCTCAATCAGCCCCAGCATTTT. Its protein product is CASSGQGLNQPQHF.

This rearrangement joins TRBV27 to TRBJ2-1, with 14 nucleotides matching TRBD2. The germline gives CDR1 MNHEY, CDR2 SMNVEV (reference sequence). J gave up 2 bases and V 5 bases, and 17 bases lay outside the gene matches. This CDR3 is 21 amino acids long. CDR3 region: CASSLLRPGLAGEVAYNEQFF. Written as DNA, the CDR3 is TGTGCCAGCAGTCTCCTCCGTCCGGGACTAGCGGGAGAAGTGGCCTACAATGAGCAGTTCTTC.

This sequence joins TRBV28 and TRBJ1-2; no clear D gene. The CDR3 has 13 residues. From germline, CDR1 is MDHEN and CDR2 SYDVKM. Trimming removed 4 bases at V and 4 bases at J, with 10 bases between. The DNA for the CDR3 is TGTGCCAGCAGTTCGACCCCGTCCTATGGCTACACCTTC. Amino acids: CASSSTPSYGYTF.

Of note for this clone: A read error may account for a junction end that differs from germline. The rearrangement uses TRBV7-7 and TRBJ1-4; D unresolved. The CDR3 consists of 15 residues. CDR1 is SSHAT, CDR2 FNYEAQ, per germline (reference sequence). The CDR3 DNA is TGTGCTAGCAGCTTAGGGTTGGGTTCTAATGAAAAACTGTTTTTT. It is translated as CASSLGLGSNEKLFF.

V and J are TRBV28 and TRBJ1-4; 9 bases agree with TRBD1. The germline CDR1 and CDR2 sequences are MDHEN and SYDVKM. The CDR3 spans 15 residues. V was clipped by 8 bases and J by 7 bases; unmatched bases: 11. This chain's CDR3 is CASAVLGQGLEKLFF. The CDR3 region has the DNA TGTGCCAGCGCTGTCCTCGGACAGGGGCTTGAAAAACTGTTTTTT.

The rearrangement joins TRBV7-8 to TRBJ2-7; D is perhaps TRBD1 (6 bases). Germline V gives CDR1 SGHVS, CDR2 FQNEAQ. Trimming cost V 5 bases and J 6 bases, with 20 bases left between them. CDR3 length: 15 residues. The CDR3 loop reads CASSPISTGSSEQYF. The CDR3 nucleotides are TGTGCCAGCAGCCCCATAAGTACAGGGTCATCCGAGCAGTACTTC.

The V and J genes are TRBV5-1 and TRBJ2-1, with TRBD2 identical over 9 bases. Germline CDR1 reads SGHRS; CDR2 reads YFSETQ. The CDR3 length is 20 residues. V gave up 0 bases and J gave up 7 bases; unmatched junction bases: 20. CDR3 in amino acids: CASSLARGLATKEDWNEQFF. The CDR3 DNA follows: TGCGCCAGCAGCTTGGCCAGAGGACTAGCGACCAAGGAGGATTGGAATGAGCAGTTCTTC.

This clone was seen a handful of times. V usage is TRBV5-1 and J usage is TRBJ2-2, with no clear D. CDR1 is SGHRS and CDR2 is YFSETQ in the germline V gene. The CDR3 is 14 residues long. Trimming took 0 bases from V and 3 from J, leaving 6 bases between them. The CDR3 bases are TGCGCCAGCAGCTTGGATAAGTACACCGGGGAGCTGTTTTTT. It codes for CASSLDKYTGELFF.

The V and J genes are TRBV30 and TRBJ1-2, with 7 nucleotides matching TRBD1. Trimming cost V 2 bases and J 3 bases; bases outside gene matches: 3. Germline lookup yields CDR1 GTSNPN and CDR2 SVGIG (reference sequence). The CDR3 has 13 residues. CDR3 sequence reads: CAWSIQGDYGYTF. The DNA of the CDR3 is TGTGCCTGGAGTATTCAGGGGGACTATGGCTACACCTTC.

The chain links TRBV28 to TRBJ2-7; unclear D gene. Germline V CDR1 and CDR2: MDHEN, SYDVKM. Between the trimmed V and J ends, which lost 1 base and 2 bases, there was a span of 9 bases. CDR3 length equals 14 residues. The CDR3 spells CASSLLGIAYEQYF. As DNA, the CDR3 is TGTGCCAGCAGTTTATTGGGCATAGCCTACGAGCAGTACTTC.

This sequence joins TRBV28 and TRBJ1-2, with 11 bases fitting TRBD1. V dropped 5 bases and J dropped 3; count of bases not matched to a gene: 5. The CDR3 has 15 amino acids. Germline loops: CDR1 MDHEN, CDR2 SYDVKM. The CDR3 sequence: CASSRTGGVYYGYTF. The CDR3 DNA follows: TGTGCCAGCAGTCGGACAGGGGGCGTTTACTATGGCTACACCTTC.

This clone was recorded only once. The gene calls are TRBV5-1 and TRBJ1-2; 9 bases line up with TRBD1. The CDR3 totals 15 residues. From germline, CDR1 is SGHRS and CDR2 YFSETQ. With V trimmed by 0 bases and J by 4 bases, 4 bases remained unmatched. The DNA for the CDR3 is TGCGCCAGCAGCTTGGAAGCGACAGGGGGCTATGGCTACACCTTC. This encodes CASSLEATGGYGYTF.

The chain recombines TRBV7-2 with TRBJ1-3; 10 bases are shared with TRBD1. Germline V gene lookup returns CDR1 SGHTA and CDR2 FQGNSA. Trimming removed 5 bases from V and 4 bases from J; junction bases left unmatched: 5. This CDR3 comprises 15 residues. For the CDR3, the DNA is TGTGCCAGCAGCACCCGGACAGGGGGAGGAAACACCATATATTTT. Protein product: CASSTRTGGGNTIYF. The whole variable domain, remainder taken from reference TRBV7-2 and TRBJ1-3, is GAGVSQSPSNKVTEKGKDVELRCDPISGHTALYWYRQSLGQGLEFLIYFQGNSAPDKSGLPSDRFSAERTGGSVSTLTIQRTQQEDSAVYLCASSTRTGGGNTIYFGEGSWLTVV.

The chain recombines TRBV15 with TRBJ2-4; D may match TRBD1 or TRBD2 (6 bases each). Germline V lookup: CDR1 LNHNV, CDR2 YYDKDF (reference sequence). The germline V and J ends were trimmed by 4 bases and 9 bases, with 16 bases remaining between them. This CDR3 is built from 14 residues. CDR3 sequence: CATSTGARGLIQYF. The CDR3 DNA is TGTGCCACCAGCACAGGGGCCCGGGGACTCATTCAGTACTTC.

The chain combines TRBV20-1 with TRBJ2-1; no reliable D call. Per germline, CDR1 DFQATT and CDR2 SNEGSKA (reference sequence). The CDR3 runs 11 residues. The V gene lost 5 bases and the J gene lost 4 bases, with 6 bases spanning the gap. The chain's CDR3 is CSAFRYNEQFF. The CDR3 DNA sequence: TGCAGTGCTTTCCGATACAATGAGCAGTTCTTC.

CDR3 residues: CASKTPGHPWTEAFF. The CDR3 coding sequence is TGTGCCAGCAAAACCCCGGGACACCCTTGGACTGAAGCTTTCTTT. This chain uses TRBV21-1 with TRBJ1-1; the table assigns TRBD1, which was not confirmed against the DNA. TRBV21-1 is a pseudogene segment. The CDR3 has 15 amino acids.